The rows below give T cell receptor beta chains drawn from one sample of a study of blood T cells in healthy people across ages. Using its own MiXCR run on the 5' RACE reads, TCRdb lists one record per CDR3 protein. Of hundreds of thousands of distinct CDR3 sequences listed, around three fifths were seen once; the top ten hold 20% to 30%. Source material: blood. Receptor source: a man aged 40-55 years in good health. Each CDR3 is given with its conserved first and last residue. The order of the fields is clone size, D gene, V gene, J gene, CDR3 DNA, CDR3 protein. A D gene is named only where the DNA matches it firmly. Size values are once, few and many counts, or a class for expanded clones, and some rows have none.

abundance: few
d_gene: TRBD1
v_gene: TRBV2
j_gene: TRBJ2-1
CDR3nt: TGTGCCAGCAAACCCGGACAGGGTTTCGATGAGCAGTTCTTC
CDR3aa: CASKPGQGFDEQFF

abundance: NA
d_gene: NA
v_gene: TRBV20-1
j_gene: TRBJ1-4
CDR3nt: TGCAGTGGGATACAGCCCAGTAATGAAAAACTGTTTTTT
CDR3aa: CSGIQPSNEKLFF

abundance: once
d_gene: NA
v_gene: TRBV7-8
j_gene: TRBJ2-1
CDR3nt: TGTGCCAGCAGCTCGAACCTTGCGAATGAGCAGTTCTTC
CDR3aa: CASSSNLANEQFF

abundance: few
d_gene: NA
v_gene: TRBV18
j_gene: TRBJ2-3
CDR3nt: TGTGCCAGCTCACCAGCGCGCACTAAATCAAACACAGATACGCAGTATTTT
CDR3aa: CASSPARTKSNTDTQYF

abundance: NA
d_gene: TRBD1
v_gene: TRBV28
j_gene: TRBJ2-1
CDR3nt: TGTGCCAGCAGTTCCGGACAGGTCAATGAGCAGTTCTTC
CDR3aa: CASSSGQVNEQFF

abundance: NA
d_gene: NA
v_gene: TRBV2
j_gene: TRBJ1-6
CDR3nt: TGTGCCAGCAGTGAAGCCAGGGACTATAATTCACCCCTCCACTTT
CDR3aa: CASSEARDYNSPLHF

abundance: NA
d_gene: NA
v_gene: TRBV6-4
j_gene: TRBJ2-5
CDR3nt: TGTGCCAGCAGTGACTCGGGGGAACATGAGCAGTACTTC
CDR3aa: CASSDSGEHEQYF

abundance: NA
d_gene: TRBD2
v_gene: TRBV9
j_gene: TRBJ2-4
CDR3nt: TGTGCCAGCAGCGTAGGTCCCAGGTCTGGGCTAGCGGGAGGGACGGGGGAGCAGTACTTC
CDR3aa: CASSVGPRSGLAGGTGEQYF

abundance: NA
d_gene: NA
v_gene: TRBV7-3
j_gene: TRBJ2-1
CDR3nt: TGTGCCAGCAGCCTAGACCGGGGGCGCCTCCCTAATGAGCAATTCTTC
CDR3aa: CASSLDRGRLPNEQFF

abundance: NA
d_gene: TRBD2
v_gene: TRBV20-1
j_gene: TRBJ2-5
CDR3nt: TGCAGTAGTCTAGCGGTGATCCAAGAGACCCAGTACTTC
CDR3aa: CSSLAVIQETQYF

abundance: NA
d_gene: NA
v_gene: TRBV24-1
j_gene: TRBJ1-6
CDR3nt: TGTGCCACCAGTGAGGGGACCACGGCTTCACCCCTCCACTTT
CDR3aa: CATSEGTTASPLHF

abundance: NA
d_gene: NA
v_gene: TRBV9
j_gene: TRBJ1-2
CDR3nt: TGTGCCAGCAGCGTAGCTACGAGGGCAGTCAATGGCTACACCTTC
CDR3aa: CASSVATRAVNGYTF

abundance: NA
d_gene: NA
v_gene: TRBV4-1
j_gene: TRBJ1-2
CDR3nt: TGCGCCAGCAGCCAAGATACGACGGGGAACTATGGCTACACCTTC
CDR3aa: CASSQDTTGNYGYTF

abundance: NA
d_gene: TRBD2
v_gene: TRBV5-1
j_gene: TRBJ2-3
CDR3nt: TGCGCCAGCAGCCCGTTCCAGCGGGGGGGCCGGGATACGCAGTATTTT
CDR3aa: CASSPFQRGGRDTQYF

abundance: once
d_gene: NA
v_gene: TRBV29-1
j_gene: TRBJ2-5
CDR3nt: TGCAGCGCACACGGAGTGGCAGAGACCCAGTACTTC
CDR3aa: CSAHGVAETQYF

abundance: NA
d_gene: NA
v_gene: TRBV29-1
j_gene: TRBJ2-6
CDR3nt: TGCAGCGTTGGCGTGACTAGTTCTGGGGCCAACGTCCTGACTTTC
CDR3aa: CSVGVTSSGANVLTF

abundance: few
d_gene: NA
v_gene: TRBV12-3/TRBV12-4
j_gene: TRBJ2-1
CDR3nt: TGTGCCAGCATGGGCGACTCCTACAATGAGCAGTTCTTC
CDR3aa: CASMGDSYNEQFF